This record concerns one T cell receptor (beta chain) sequence. This sample is part of a study of CD8 T cells in Susac syndrome. The CDR3 has 16 residues. CDR1 is MGHRA and CDR2 is YSYEKL in the germline V gene. Trimming took off 3 bases at V and 4 bases at J, with 13 bases between the two ends. With random hexamers, reverse transcription was performed on roughly 0.45 to 1 ug of RNA. TCR beta CDR3 was amplified by immunoSEQ covering 54 Vbeta and 13 Jbeta. TCRdb used MiXCR to reprocess the immunoSEQ multiplex PCR reads, holding one entry per CDR3 protein. The sample yields 120,000 or so distinct CDR3 sequences, around 94% seen once.

The receptor's source is a human donor with Susac syndrome. J is TRBJ1-6 and V is TRBV4-1; the D gene is possibly TRBD1 (6 bases). The sample was CD8+ T cells from PBMCs. The CDR3 region is CASSQGRTEYNSPLHF. CDR3 sequence (DNA): TGCGCCAGCAGCCAGGGACGGACAGAGTATAATTCACCCCTCCACTTT.